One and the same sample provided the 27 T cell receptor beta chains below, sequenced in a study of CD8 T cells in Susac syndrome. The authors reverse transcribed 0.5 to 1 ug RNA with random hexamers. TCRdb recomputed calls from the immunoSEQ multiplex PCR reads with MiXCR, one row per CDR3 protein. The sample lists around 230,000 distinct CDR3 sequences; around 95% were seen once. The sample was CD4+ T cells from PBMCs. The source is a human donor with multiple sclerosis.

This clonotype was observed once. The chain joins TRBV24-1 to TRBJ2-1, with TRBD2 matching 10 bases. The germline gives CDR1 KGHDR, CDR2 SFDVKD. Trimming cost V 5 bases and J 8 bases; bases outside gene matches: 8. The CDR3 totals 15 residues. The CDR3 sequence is CATSGSLAGVYEQFF. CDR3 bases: TGTGCCACCAGTGGGTCCCTAGCGGGAGTATATGAGCAGTTCTTC.

Here the CDR3 DNA reads TGCAGCGTTGGAGGGGACAGGGGGCTCTACAATGAGCAGTTCTTC. Residues: CSVGGDRGLYNEQFF. The chain couples TRBV29-1 to TRBJ2-1, with 12 bases that match TRBD1. The CDR3 totals 15 residues. Germline CDR1 SQVTM, CDR2 ANQGSEA. V shed 4 bases, J shed 3 bases, and the junction held 4 bases outside the gene matches.

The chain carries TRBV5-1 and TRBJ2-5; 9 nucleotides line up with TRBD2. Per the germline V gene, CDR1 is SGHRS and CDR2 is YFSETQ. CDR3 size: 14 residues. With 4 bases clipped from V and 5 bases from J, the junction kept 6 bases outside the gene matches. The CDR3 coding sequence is TGCGCCAGCAGCGGCGGGAGGGCGGAGGAGACCCAGTACTTC. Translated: CASSGGRAEETQYF.

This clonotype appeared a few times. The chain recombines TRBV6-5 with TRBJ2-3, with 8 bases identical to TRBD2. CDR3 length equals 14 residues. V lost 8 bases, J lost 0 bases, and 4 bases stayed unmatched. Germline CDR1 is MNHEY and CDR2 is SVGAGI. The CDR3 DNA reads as TGTGCCAGCGGCTTAGCGGGGAGCACAGATACGCAGTATTTT. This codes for CASGLAGSTDTQYF.

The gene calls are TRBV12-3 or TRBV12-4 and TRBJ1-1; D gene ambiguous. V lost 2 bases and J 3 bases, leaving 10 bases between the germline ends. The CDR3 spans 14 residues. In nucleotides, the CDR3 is TGTGCCAGCAGTTTACGCACAGACCACACTGAAGCTTTCTTT. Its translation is CASSLRTDHTEAFF.

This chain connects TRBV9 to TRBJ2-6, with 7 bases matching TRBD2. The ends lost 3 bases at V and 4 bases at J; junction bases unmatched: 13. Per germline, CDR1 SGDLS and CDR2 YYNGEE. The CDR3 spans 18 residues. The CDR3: CASSGDRSGTKGANVLTF. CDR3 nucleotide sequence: TGTGCCAGCAGCGGTGACCGCTCGGGGACTAAGGGGGCCAACGTCCTGACTTTC.

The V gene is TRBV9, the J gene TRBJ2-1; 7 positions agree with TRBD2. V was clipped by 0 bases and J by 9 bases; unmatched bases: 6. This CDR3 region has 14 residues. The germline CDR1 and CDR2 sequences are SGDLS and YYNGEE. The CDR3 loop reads CASSVVGGASEQFF. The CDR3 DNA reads TGTGCCAGCAGCGTAGTGGGAGGGGCCAGTGAGCAGTTCTTC.

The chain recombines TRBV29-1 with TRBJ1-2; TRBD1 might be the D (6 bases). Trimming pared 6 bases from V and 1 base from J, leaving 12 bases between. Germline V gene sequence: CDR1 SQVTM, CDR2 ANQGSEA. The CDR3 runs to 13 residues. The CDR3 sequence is CSVRQAINYGYTF. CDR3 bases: TGCAGCGTGAGACAGGCGATTAACTATGGCTACACCTTC.

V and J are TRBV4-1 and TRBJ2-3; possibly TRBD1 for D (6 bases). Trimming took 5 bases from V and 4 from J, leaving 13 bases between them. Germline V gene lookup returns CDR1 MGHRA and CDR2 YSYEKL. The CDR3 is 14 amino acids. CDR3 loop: CASSERQGSDTQYF. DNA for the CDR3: TGCGCCAGCAGCGAACGGCAGGGGTCAGATACGCAGTATTTT.

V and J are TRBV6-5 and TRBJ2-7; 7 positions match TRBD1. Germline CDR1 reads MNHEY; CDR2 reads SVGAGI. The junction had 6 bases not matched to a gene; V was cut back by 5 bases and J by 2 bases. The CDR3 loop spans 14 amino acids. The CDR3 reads CASSKQGPPYEQYF. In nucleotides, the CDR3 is TGTGCCAGCAGTAAACAGGGGCCCCCCTACGAGCAGTACTTC.

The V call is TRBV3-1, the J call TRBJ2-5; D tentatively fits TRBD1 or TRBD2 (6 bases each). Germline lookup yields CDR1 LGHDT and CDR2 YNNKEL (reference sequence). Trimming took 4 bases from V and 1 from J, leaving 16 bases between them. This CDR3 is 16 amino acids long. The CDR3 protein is CASSPPGAAGQETQYF. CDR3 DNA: TGTGCCAGCAGCCCCCCGGGGGCGGCGGGCCAAGAGACCCAGTACTTC.

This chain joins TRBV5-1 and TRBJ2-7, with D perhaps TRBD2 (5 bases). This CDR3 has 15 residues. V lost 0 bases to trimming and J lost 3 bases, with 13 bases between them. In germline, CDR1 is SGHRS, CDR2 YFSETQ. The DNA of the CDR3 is TGCGCCAGCAGCTTGGCCCCACCCGGAGGCTACGAGCAGTACTTC. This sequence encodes CASSLAPPGGYEQYF. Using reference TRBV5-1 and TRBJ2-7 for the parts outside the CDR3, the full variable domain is KAGVTQTPRYLIKTRGQQVTLSCSPISGHRSVSWYQQTPGQGLQFLFEYFSETQRNKGNFPGRFSGRQFSNSRSEMNVSTLELGDSALYLCASSLAPPGGYEQYFGPGTRLTVT.

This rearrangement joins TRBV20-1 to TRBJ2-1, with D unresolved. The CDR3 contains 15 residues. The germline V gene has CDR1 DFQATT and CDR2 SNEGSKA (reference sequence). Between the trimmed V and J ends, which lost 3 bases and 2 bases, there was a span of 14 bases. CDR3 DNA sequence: TGCAGTGCTAGGGGCTCCCCTCGAACCTACAATGAGCAGTTCTTC. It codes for CSARGSPRTYNEQFF.

CDR3 DNA sequence: TGTGCCTGGAGTCGGGCCTCCTACAATGAGCAGTTCTTC. Its protein is CAWSRASYNEQFF. The chain recombines TRBV30 with TRBJ2-1, with unresolved D. This CDR3 region has 13 residues. Deletions cut 2 bases from V and 0 bases from J, with 5 bases between. Germline loops: CDR1 GTSNPN, CDR2 SVGIG (reference sequence).

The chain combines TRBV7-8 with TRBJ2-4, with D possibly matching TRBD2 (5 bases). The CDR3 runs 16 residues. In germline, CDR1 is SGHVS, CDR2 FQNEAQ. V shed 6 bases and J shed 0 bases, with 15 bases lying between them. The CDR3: CASSTPRALAKNIQYF. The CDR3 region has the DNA TGTGCCAGCAGTACGCCGAGGGCGTTAGCCAAAAACATTCAGTACTTC.

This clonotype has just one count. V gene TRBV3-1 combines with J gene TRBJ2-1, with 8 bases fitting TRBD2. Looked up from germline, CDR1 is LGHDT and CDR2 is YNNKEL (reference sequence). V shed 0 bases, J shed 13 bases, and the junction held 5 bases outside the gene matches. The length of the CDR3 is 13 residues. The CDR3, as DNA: TGTGCCAGCAGCCAAGAACTAGCGGTTAAACAGTTCTTC. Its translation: CASSQELAVKQFF.

CDR3 region: CASSPSGGLGYGYTF. CDR3 nucleotide sequence: TGTGCCAGCAGCCCCTCCGGGGGGCTAGGCTATGGCTACACCTTC. This chain links TRBV3-1 with TRBJ1-2, with D possibly being TRBD1 (6 bases). Trimming removed 4 bases from V and 4 bases from J, with 16 bases in between. CDR1 and CDR2 from the germline V gene are LGHDT and YNNKEL (reference sequence). The length of the CDR3 is 15 residues. Based on the CDR3 plus reference TRBV3-1 and TRBJ1-2, the full variable domain is DTAVSQTPKYLVTQMGNDKSIKCEQNLGHDTMYWYKQDSKKFLKIMFSYNNKELIINETVPNRFSPKSPDKAHLNLHINSLELGDSAVYFCASSPSGGLGYGYTFGSGTRLTVV.

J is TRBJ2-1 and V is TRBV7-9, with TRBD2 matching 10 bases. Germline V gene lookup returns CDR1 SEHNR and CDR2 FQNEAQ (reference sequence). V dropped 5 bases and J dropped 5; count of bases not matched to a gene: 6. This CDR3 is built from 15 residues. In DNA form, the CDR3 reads TGTGCCAGCAGCCTGGGACTAGCGCAAAACAATGAGCAGTTCTTC. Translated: CASSLGLAQNNEQFF.

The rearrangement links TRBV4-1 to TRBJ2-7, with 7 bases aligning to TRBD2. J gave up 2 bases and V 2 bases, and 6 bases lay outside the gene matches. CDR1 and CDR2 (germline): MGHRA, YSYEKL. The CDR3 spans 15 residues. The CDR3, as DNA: TGCGCCAGCAGCCAAACAAATAGCGGGCCCTACGAGCAGTACTTC. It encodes CASSQTNSGPYEQYF.

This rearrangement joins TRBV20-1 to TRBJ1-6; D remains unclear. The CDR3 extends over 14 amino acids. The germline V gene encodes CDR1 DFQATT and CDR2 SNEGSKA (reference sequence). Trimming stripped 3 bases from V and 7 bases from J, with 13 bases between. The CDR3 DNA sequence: TGCAGTGCTAGTCAAGCCGGGTTCAATTCACCCCTCCACTTT. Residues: CSASQAGFNSPLHF.

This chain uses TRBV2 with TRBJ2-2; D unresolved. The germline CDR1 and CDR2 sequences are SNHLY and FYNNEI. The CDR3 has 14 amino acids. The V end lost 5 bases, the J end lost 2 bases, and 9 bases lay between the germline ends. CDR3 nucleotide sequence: TGTGCCAGCAGTCAGGTGTATAACACCGGGGAGCTGTTTTTT. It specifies CASSQVYNTGELFF.

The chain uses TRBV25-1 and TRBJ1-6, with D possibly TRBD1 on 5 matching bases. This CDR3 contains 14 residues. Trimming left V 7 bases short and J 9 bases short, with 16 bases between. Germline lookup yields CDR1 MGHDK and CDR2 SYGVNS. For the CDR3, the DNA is TGTGCCAGCACATTGAGCGGGACGGGTTCACCCCTCCACTTT. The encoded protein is CASTLSGTGSPLHF.

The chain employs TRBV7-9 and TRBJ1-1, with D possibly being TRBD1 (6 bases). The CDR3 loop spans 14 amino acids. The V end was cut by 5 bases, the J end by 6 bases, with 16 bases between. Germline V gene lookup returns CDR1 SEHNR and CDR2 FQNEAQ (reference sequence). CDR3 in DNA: TGTGCCAGCAGCCGTCAAGGGGGAAGTTCTGAAGCTTTCTTT. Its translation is CASSRQGGSSEAFF.

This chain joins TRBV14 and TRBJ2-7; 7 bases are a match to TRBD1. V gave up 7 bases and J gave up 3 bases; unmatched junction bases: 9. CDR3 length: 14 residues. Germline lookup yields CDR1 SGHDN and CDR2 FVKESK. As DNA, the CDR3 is TGTGCCAGCACCCAGACAGGGCTAGACTACGAGCAGTACTTC. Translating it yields CASTQTGLDYEQYF.

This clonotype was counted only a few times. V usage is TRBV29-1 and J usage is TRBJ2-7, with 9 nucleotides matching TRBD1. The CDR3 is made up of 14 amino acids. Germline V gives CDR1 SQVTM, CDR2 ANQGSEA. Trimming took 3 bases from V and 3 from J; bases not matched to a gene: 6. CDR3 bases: TGCAGCGTTGAGGCGGGACAGGGAATCTACGAGCAGTACTTC. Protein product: CSVEAGQGIYEQYF.

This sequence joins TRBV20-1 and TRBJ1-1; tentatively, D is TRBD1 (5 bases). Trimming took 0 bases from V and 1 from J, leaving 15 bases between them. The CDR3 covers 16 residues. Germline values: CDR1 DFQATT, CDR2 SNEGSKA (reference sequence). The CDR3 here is CSARDRPGRKNTEAFF. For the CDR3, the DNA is TGCAGTGCTAGAGATCGCCCGGGACGGAAGAACACTGAAGCTTTCTTT.

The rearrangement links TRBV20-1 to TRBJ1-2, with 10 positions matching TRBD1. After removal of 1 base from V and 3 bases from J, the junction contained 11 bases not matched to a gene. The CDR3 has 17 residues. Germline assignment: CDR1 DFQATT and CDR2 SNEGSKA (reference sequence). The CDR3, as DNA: TGCAGTGCTAGAGCGGGACAGGGGAATTTTTTCTACTATGGCTACACCTTC. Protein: CSARAGQGNFFYYGYTF.